The clone carrying this T cell receptor (beta chain) was observed a handful of times. Its antigen is undetermined. V lost 1 base to trimming and J lost 2 bases; unmatched junction nucleotides: 7. Germline-derived CDR1 and CDR2 are SQVTM and ANQGSEA. The CDR3 loop spans 15 amino acids. Template switching supplied a universal primer site; unique molecular identifiers were carried on the cDNA. Using its own MiXCR run on the 5' RACE reads, TCRdb lists one record per CDR3 protein. The sample carries around 250,000 distinct CDR3 sequences, roughly 8.7% recorded once. This record belongs to a study of identical twins. General observations from the study: The study found excess low generation probability among twin-shared out-of-frame alpha sequences. There was more out-of-frame TCR alpha sharing in monozygotic twins than models estimated. Carriage of fewer insertions was seen in abundant cord blood beta clonotypes, whereas memory repertoires showed none.

These records were also assigned to another study, of yellow fever vaccine responses in identical twins.

The source material was CD8+ T cells sorted from blood. The receptor was derived from a woman younger than 35 in good health. The chain uses TRBV29-1 and TRBJ2-5, with TRBD1 matching 7 bases. The CDR3 reads CSVEAKGGPQETQYF. For the CDR3, the DNA is TGCAGCGTTGAAGCGAAAGGGGGCCCACAAGAGACCCAGTACTTC.